Listed here are 27 T cell receptor beta chains from one sample, sequenced in a study of blood T cell repertoires in COVID-19. Profiling relied on immunoSEQ multiplex PCR, and the TCRdb table lists in-frame clones only, not all of them. The table has 250,000 to 300,000 clones, about 85% seen once; the top ten hold 4.2%. Material for sequencing was peripheral blood. All receptors derive from a man aged 60 to 69 with acute or convalescent COVID-19.

The chain recombines TRBV28 with TRBJ2-5; maybe TRBD1 (6 bases). Germline loops: CDR1 MDHEN, CDR2 SYDVKM. The CDR3 sequence is 21 residues long. Trimming pared 11 bases from V and 4 bases from J, leaving 41 bases between. The CDR3 spells CAVSQQFLRRNVQGQGETQYF. CDR3 nucleotides: TGTGCCGTTTCCCAGCAGTTTCTTCGACGAAATGTGCAGGGGCAAGGAGAGACCCAGTACTTC. Looking up the rest from reference TRBV28 and TRBJ2-5 gives the full variable domain: DVKVTQSSRYLVKRTGEKVFLECVQDMDHENMFWYRQDPGLGLRLIYFSYDVKMKEKGDIPEGYSVSREKKERFSLILESASTNQTSMYLCAVSQQFLRRNVQGQGETQYFGPGTRLLVL.

For the CDR3, the DNA is TGTGCCAGCAGCCGAGGGCCTAATGAAAAACTGTTTTTT. Protein sequence: CASSRGPNEKLFF. The chain links TRBV14 to TRBJ1-4; D not certain. CDR1 is SGHDN, CDR2 FVKESK, per germline. This CDR3 is 13 amino acids long. Trimming removed 4 bases from V and 3 bases from J, with 6 bases in between.

This chain connects TRBV29-1 to TRBJ2-3; 7 bases are a match to TRBD1. The trim removed 4 bases at V and 2 bases at J, leaving 6 bases unmatched. The germline V gene has CDR1 SQVTM and CDR2 ANQGSEA. There are 14 residues in the CDR3. The CDR3: CSVAGTDSTDTQYF. The CDR3 nucleotides are TGCAGCGTTGCAGGGACAGATTCCACAGATACGCAGTATTTT.

This chain uses TRBV6-5 with TRBJ1-2; D unclear. The V gene lost 6 bases and the J gene lost 7 bases, with 15 bases spanning the gap. Germline-derived CDR1 and CDR2 are MNHEY and SVGAGI. The CDR3 extends over 13 amino acids. The CDR3 is CASRENGDVGYTF. CDR3 nucleotide sequence: TGTGCCAGCAGAGAGAACGGGGATGTTGGCTACACCTTC.

The chain links TRBV14 to TRBJ2-3; tentative D call: TRBD1 (6 bases). With 4 bases removed from V and 3 bases from J, the gap between germline ends came to 11 bases. CDR3 length: 14 residues. Germline V gene lookup returns CDR1 SGHDN and CDR2 FVKESK. The CDR3 DNA reads as TGTGCCAGCAGCCGACAGGAAAGGACAGATACGCAGTATTTT. This sequence encodes CASSRQERTDTQYF.

The gene calls are TRBV3-1 (or the pseudogene TRBV3-2) and TRBJ2-5; D is perhaps TRBD2 (6 bases). The CDR3 is 15 amino acids. V gave up 5 bases and J gave up 3 bases, with 16 bases separating them. CDR1 and CDR2 from the germline V gene are LGHDT and YNNKEL (reference sequence). Written as DNA, the CDR3 is TGTGCCAGCAGCTTTTCGGGAGCGGTAGAAGAGACCCAGTACTTC. Its protein is CASSFSGAVEETQYF.

The V and J genes are TRBV19 and TRBJ1-1; TRBD1 is a possible D gene (6 bases). Deletions cut 2 bases from V and 0 bases from J, with 10 bases between. The CDR3 loop spans 15 amino acids. Germline V CDR1 and CDR2: LNHDA, SQIVND (reference sequence). Here the CDR3 DNA reads TGTGCCAGTAGTATAAATGACAGGATGAACACTGAAGCTTTCTTT. Translation: CASSINDRMNTEAFF.

CDR3 in DNA: TGCAGCGTTGAAGATACCAGGGGTGGCTACACCTTC. Translated, it gives CSVEDTRGGYTF. The chain joins TRBV29-1 to TRBJ1-2; D may be TRBD1 (6 bases). Germline CDR1 reads SQVTM; CDR2 reads ANQGSEA. This CDR3 region has 12 residues. The V end was cut by 0 bases, the J end by 7 bases, with 9 bases between. Filled out from reference TRBV29-1 and TRBJ1-2, the complete variable domain reads SAVISQKPSRDICQRGTSLTIQCQVDSQVTMMFWYRQQPGQSLTLIATANQGSEATYESGFVIDKFPISRPNLTFSTLTVSNMSPEDSSIYLCSVEDTRGGYTFGSGTRLTVV.

V usage is TRBV7-3 and J usage is TRBJ1-6; 10 nucleotides agree with TRBD1. Germline CDR1 SGHTA, CDR2 FQGTGA. With V trimmed by 6 bases and J by 8 bases, 13 bases remained unmatched. This CDR3 has 17 amino acids. The CDR3 region has the DNA TGTGCCAGCAGGCGAAATGAGTGGACAGGGGGACATTCACCCCTCCACTTT. Protein sequence: CASRRNEWTGGHSPLHF.

The gene calls are TRBV7-9 and TRBJ1-1, with 7 positions matching TRBD1. The V segment lost 1 base and the J segment 0 bases; nucleotides outside the gene matches: 5. The CDR3 contains 16 residues. CDR1 is SEHNR, CDR2 FQNEAQ, per germline (reference sequence). The CDR3 region has the DNA TGTGCCAGCAGCTTAGGGACCGGGACAGTGAACACTGAAGCTTTCTTT. Translated, it gives CASSLGTGTVNTEAFF. The full variable domain, rest sourced from reference TRBV7-9 and TRBJ1-1, is DTGVSQNPRHKITKRGQNVTFRCDPISEHNRLYWYRQTLGQGPEFLTYFQNEAQLEKSRLLSDRFSAERPKGSFSTLEIQRTEQGDSAMYLCASSLGTGTVNTEAFFGQGTRLTVV.

This chain connects TRBV24-1 to TRBJ2-2; 11 bases fit TRBD1. CDR1 is KGHDR, CDR2 SFDVKD, per germline. V dropped 2 bases and J dropped 5; count of bases not matched to a gene: 6. This CDR3 contains 17 residues. The CDR3 DNA reads as TGTGCCACCAGTGATTCCGGGACAGGGGGTCTGACCGGGGAGCTGTTTTTT. Protein sequence: CATSDSGTGGLTGELFF.

The V gene is TRBV7-3, the J gene TRBJ1-1, with no clear D. With 1 base removed from V and 4 bases from J, the gap between germline ends came to 7 bases. The CDR3 contains 13 residues. Germline V gives CDR1 SGHTA, CDR2 FQGTGA. CDR3 DNA sequence: TGTGCCAGCAGCTTAAGAGGGCCCACTGAAGCTTTCTTT. This encodes CASSLRGPTEAFF.

This chain connects TRBV28 to TRBJ2-5; possible D gene TRBD1, 6 bases. V shed 3 bases and J shed 5 bases, with 19 bases lying between them. CDR3 size: 16 residues. Germline values: CDR1 MDHEN, CDR2 SYDVKM. The chain's CDR3 is CASSFGVQGTRETQYF. CDR3 nucleotides: TGTGCCAGCAGTTTTGGGGTACAGGGAACGAGGGAGACCCAGTACTTC.

The gene calls are TRBV5-4 and TRBJ1-4; possible D gene TRBD1, 5 bases. V shed 0 bases and J shed 5 bases, with 8 bases lying between them. The V gene's germline CDR1 is SGHNT and CDR2 YYREEE (reference sequence). This CDR3 spans 14 amino acids. As DNA, the CDR3 is TGTGCCAGCAGCTTGGACAGGACGAATGAAAAACTGTTTTTT. Amino acid sequence: CASSLDRTNEKLFF.

The rearrangement links TRBV27 to TRBJ2-5; maybe TRBD2 (7 bases). The length of the CDR3 is 15 residues. Germline values: CDR1 MNHEY, CDR2 SMNVEV (reference sequence). V was shortened by 2 bases and J by 5 bases, with 15 bases between the two germline ends. CDR3 amino acids: CASSLDVGGRETQYF. The DNA for the CDR3 is TGTGCCAGCAGTTTAGATGTGGGGGGGCGGGAGACCCAGTACTTC.

V gene TRBV28 combines with J gene TRBJ1-2; D perhaps matches TRBD1 (5 bases). V lost 5 bases to trimming and J lost 2 bases, with 15 bases between them. CDR3 size: 15 residues. CDR1 is MDHEN, CDR2 SYDVKM, per germline. CDR3 amino acids: CASSPHDRPNYGYTF. CDR3 bases: TGTGCCAGCAGTCCCCACGACAGACCGAACTATGGCTACACCTTC.

V usage is TRBV7-9 and J usage is TRBJ1-2; D is perhaps TRBD1 (5 bases). There are 14 residues in the CDR3. The V end lost 2 bases, the J end lost 10 bases, and 17 bases lay between the germline ends. Germline CDR1 reads SEHNR; CDR2 reads FQNEAQ (reference sequence). The CDR3 sequence: CASSLRISGGDYTF. DNA for the CDR3: TGTGCCAGCAGCTTACGTATTTCCGGGGGAGACTACACCTTC.

The chain uses TRBV24-1 and TRBJ1-4; D uncertain. This CDR3 has 10 residues. CDR1 KGHDR and CDR2 SFDVKD come from the germline V gene. Trimming took off 9 bases at V and 15 bases at J, with 13 bases between the two ends. Written as DNA, the CDR3 is TGTGCCACCCTTGGAGAAAGGATGTTTTTT. Amino acid sequence: CATLGERMFF.

The chain uses TRBV5-4 and TRBJ2-3; tentatively, D is TRBD2 (6 bases). Trimming took 4 bases from V and 1 from J, leaving 10 bases between them. Germline CDR1 is SGHNT and CDR2 is YYREEE (reference sequence). This CDR3 region has 14 residues. The CDR3 nucleotides read TGTGCCAGCAGCAAAATAGCGGGCACAGATACGCAGTATTTT. Translating gives CASSKIAGTDTQYF. Full variable domain (rest looked up from reference TRBV5-4 and TRBJ2-3): ETGVTQSPTHLIKTRGQQVTLRCSSQSGHNTVSWYQQALGQGPQFIFQYYREEENGRGNFPPRFSGLQFPNYSSELNVNALELDDSALYLCASSKIAGTDTQYFGPGTRLTVL.

The rearrangement joins TRBV23-1 to TRBJ1-5; D unclear. TRBV23-1 is labeled an ORF, and its function is uncertain. This CDR3 is built from 11 residues. Trimming shortened V by 6 bases and J by 9 bases, and 9 bases separated the two germline ends. The CDR3 region has the DNA TGCGCCAGCAGACCACCGCGGCCCCAGCATTTT. Translated: CASRPPRPQHF.

CDR3 in DNA: TGTGCCAGCTCGCCGTACGAGGGACAGGGGTTCACTGAAGCTTTCTTT. Translating it yields CASSPYEGQGFTEAFF. This sequence joins TRBV18 and TRBJ1-1; 10 positions match TRBD1. The CDR3 length is 16 residues. Germline V gene data show CDR1 as KGHSH and CDR2 as LQKENI. With V trimmed by 6 bases and J by 4 bases, 11 bases remained unmatched.

The chain links TRBV5-1 to TRBJ2-1; tentatively, D is TRBD2 (5 bases). This CDR3 is 15 amino acids long. Trimming pared 4 bases from V and 2 bases from J, leaving 13 bases between. The V gene's germline CDR1 is SGHRS and CDR2 YFSETQ. The CDR3, as DNA: TGCGCCAGCAGCAAAGTCGGGGAGACCTACAATGAGCAGTTCTTC. Residues: CASSKVGETYNEQFF.

The rearrangement uses TRBV6-5 and TRBJ2-7; 7 bases match TRBD2. Trimming at V came to 5 bases and at J to 4 bases, leaving 8 bases not matched to a gene. The CDR3 loop spans 14 amino acids. CDR1 is MNHEY and CDR2 is SVGAGI in the germline V gene. DNA for the CDR3: TGTGCCAGCAGTAAGCGGGCAGCGGGGTACGAGCAGTACTTC. Its protein product is CASSKRAAGYEQYF.

This CDR3 reads CASSQRGTSGYNEQFF. Here the CDR3 DNA reads TGTGCCAGCAGCCAGAGGGGGACTAGCGGCTACAATGAGCAGTTCTTC. The chain carries TRBV4-2 and TRBJ2-1, with 11 bases lining up with TRBD2. Germline V lookup: CDR1 LGHNA, CDR2 YNFKEQ. The CDR3 length is 16 residues. With 3 bases clipped from V and 3 bases from J, the junction kept 4 bases outside the gene matches.

The chain has TRBV4-3 and TRBJ2-5, with D perhaps TRBD2 (6 bases). CDR3 size: 16 residues. Per germline, CDR1 LGHNA and CDR2 YSLEER. Trimming left V 0 bases short and J 5 bases short, with 16 bases between. CDR3 residues: CASSQDWGFGGETQYF. The DNA of the CDR3 is TGCGCCAGCAGCCAAGATTGGGGGTTTGGAGGGGAGACCCAGTACTTC.

The chain carries TRBV10-2 and TRBJ2-2; a weak D match, TRBD2 (6 bases). Germline CDR1 is WSHSY and CDR2 is SAAADI. The CDR3 extends over 14 amino acids. V was clipped by 6 bases and J by 0 bases, with 8 bases between them. CDR3 nucleotide sequence: TGCGCCAGCAGGGCGGGACCGAACACCGGGGAGCTGTTTTTT. Protein sequence: CASRAGPNTGELFF.

This clone was observed once. The chain uses TRBV6-1 and TRBJ1-4; 8 bases line up with TRBD1. The V gene end was trimmed by 5 bases and the J gene end by 1 base; junction bases not matched to a gene: 6. The CDR3 runs to 16 residues. The germline V gene encodes CDR1 MNHNS and CDR2 SASEGT. Here the CDR3 reads CASSKGQGETNEKLFF. CDR3 in DNA: TGTGCCAGCAGTAAAGGACAGGGCGAAACTAATGAAAAACTGTTTTTT.